The 10 T cell receptor beta chains given below trace back to one sample, sequenced in a study of blood T cell repertoires in COVID-19. Generated by immunoSEQ multiplex PCR, the TCRdb table keeps only in-frame clones and is missing some. Of some 160,000 clones in the sample, 65% to 80% were seen once. The specimen was PBMCs or T cells enriched from blood (not recorded which). The origin of the receptors is a woman aged 70-85 years in a cohort exposed to, infected with or recovered from COVID-19 (not recorded which).

V usage is TRBV5-1 and J usage is TRBJ2-7; 13 bases align to TRBD2. CDR3 size: 15 residues. V was clipped by 3 bases and J by 7 bases; unmatched bases: 7. Per the germline V gene, CDR1 is SGHRS and CDR2 is YFSETQ. DNA for the CDR3: TGCGCCAGCAGCTCAGCCGGGACTAGCGGGGAAGAGCAGTACTTC. It translates to CASSSAGTSGEEQYF.

The chain recombines TRBV4-2 with TRBJ1-5, with D possibly being TRBD1 (5 bases). Trimming cost V 0 bases and J 4 bases, with 13 bases left between them. CDR1 and CDR2 from the germline V gene are LGHNA and YNFKEQ. This CDR3 comprises 16 residues. The DNA for the CDR3 is TGTGCCAGCAGCCAAGATGGAGGGGCCGGAAATCAGCCCCAGCATTTT. Translating gives CASSQDGGAGNQPQHF.

This chain uses TRBV6-5 with TRBJ2-7, with a possible D match to TRBD1 (5 bases). The germline V and J ends were trimmed by 0 bases and 3 bases, with 12 bases remaining between them. Germline CDR1 and CDR2: MNHEY and SVGAGI. This CDR3 contains 15 residues. CDR3: CASSYSWTDSYEQYF. The CDR3 DNA reads TGTGCCAGCAGTTACTCGTGGACCGACAGCTACGAGCAGTACTTC.

This clone was found once. This rearrangement joins TRBV27 to TRBJ2-7; the D gene is possibly TRBD1 (7 bases). Germline values: CDR1 MNHEY, CDR2 SMNVEV (reference sequence). CDR3 length: 16 amino acids. V was shortened by 3 bases and J by 3 bases, with 18 bases between the two germline ends. The CDR3: CASSLFLGGTVYEQYF. CDR3 DNA sequence: TGTGCCAGCAGTTTGTTTCTAGGCGGGACAGTCTACGAGCAGTACTTC.

This clone has a handful of counts. The CDR3 sequence is CASSWRVGNQPQHF. The DNA of the CDR3 is TGTGCCAGCAGCTGGAGGGTTGGCAATCAGCCCCAGCATTTT. The V gene is TRBV6-5, the J gene TRBJ1-5; D remains ambiguous. Germline CDR1 and CDR2: MNHEY and SVGAGI. The CDR3 is 14 amino acids. V was clipped by 6 bases and J by 2 bases, with 11 bases between them.

J is TRBJ1-2 and V is TRBV12-3 or TRBV12-4, with D possibly TRBD1 on 6 matching bases. V was clipped by 5 bases and J by 5 bases, with 12 bases between them. This CDR3 contains 13 residues. The CDR3 DNA follows: TGTGCCAGCAGTACCGGGACACTTTATGGCTACACCTTC. Encoded protein: CASSTGTLYGYTF.

Concerning this clone: The junction departs from germline at one end; a sequencing error may be responsible. V gene TRBV11-3 combines with J gene TRBJ1-1; D remains unclear. The CDR3 totals 13 residues. Germline V gene lookup returns CDR1 SGHNT and CDR2 YENEEA. CDR3 protein: CASSRGGNSEAFF. The DNA for the CDR3 is TGTGCCAGCAGCCGTGGAGGGAACAGTGAAGCTTTCTTT.

This chain connects TRBV7-2 to TRBJ2-1; 9 positions agree with TRBD2. The V gene end was trimmed by 2 bases and the J gene end by 9 bases; junction bases not matched to a gene: 8. The length of the CDR3 is 15 residues. The germline gives CDR1 SGHTA, CDR2 FQGNSA. CDR3 residues: CASSLFASGIGEQFF. For the CDR3, the DNA is TGTGCCAGCAGCTTATTTGCTAGCGGGATTGGTGAGCAGTTCTTC.

J is TRBJ1-1 and V is TRBV19; the match to TRBD1 covers 8 bases. The junction had 9 bases not matched to a gene; V was cut back by 5 bases and J by 1 base. The CDR3 has 16 amino acids. Per germline, CDR1 LNHDA and CDR2 SQIVND (reference sequence). The CDR3 DNA reads as TGTGCCAGTAGTCCTCTGCGTGGGACAGGGAACACTGAAGCTTTCTTT. Its protein is CASSPLRGTGNTEAFF. Variable domain in full (rest from reference TRBV19 and TRBJ1-1): DGGITQSPKYLFRKEGQNVTLSCEQNLNHDAMYWYRQDPGQGLRLIYYSQIVNDFQKGDIAEGYSVSREKKESFPLTVTSAQKNPTAFYLCASSPLRGTGNTEAFFGQGTRLTVV.

The rearrangement links TRBV28 to TRBJ1-2; TRBD1 matches 10 bases. Unmatched junction bases numbered 9, after V lost 2 bases and J lost 3 bases. The CDR3 loop spans 17 amino acids. Germline assignment: CDR1 MDHEN and CDR2 SYDVKM. Written as DNA, the CDR3 is TGTGCCAGCAGTTTACTGACAGGGGGCAGATTGGACTATGGCTACACCTTC. Protein sequence: CASSLLTGGRLDYGYTF.